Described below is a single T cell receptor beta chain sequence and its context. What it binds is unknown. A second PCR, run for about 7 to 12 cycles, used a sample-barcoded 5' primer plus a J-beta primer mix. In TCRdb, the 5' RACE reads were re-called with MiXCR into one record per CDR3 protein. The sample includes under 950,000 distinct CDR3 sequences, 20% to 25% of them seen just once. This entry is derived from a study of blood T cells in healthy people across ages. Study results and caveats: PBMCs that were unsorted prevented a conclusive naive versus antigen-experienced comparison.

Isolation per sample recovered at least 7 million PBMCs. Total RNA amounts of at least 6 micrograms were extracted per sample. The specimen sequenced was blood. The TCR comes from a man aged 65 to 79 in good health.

In DNA, the CDR3 is TGTGCCATCAGTCTGGACAGCGTAGGCACTGAAGCTTTCTTT. It yields the protein CAISLDSVGTEAFF. The rearrangement uses TRBV10-3 and TRBJ1-1; D is perhaps TRBD1 (6 bases). The CDR3 runs 14 residues. Germline-derived CDR1 and CDR2 are ENHRY and SYGVKD. V was shortened by 5 bases and J by 4 bases, with 14 bases between the two germline ends.